Below, 22 T cell receptor beta chains from the same sample are listed, as sequenced in a study of CD8 T cells in ankylosing spondylitis. TCRdb fed the 5' RACE reads into MiXCR, producing one record per CDR3 protein. The sample includes 350,000 to 400,000 distinct CDR3 sequences, approximately 20% of them seen just once. The sequencing sample was made of blood, either unsorted or a sorted T cell fraction (not recorded which). These receptors were collected from a male donor with ankylosing spondylitis or in good health (not recorded which).

This clonotype has a handful of counts. The rearrangement uses TRBV20-1 and TRBJ2-1; TRBD1 might be the D (5 bases). Per germline, CDR1 DFQATT and CDR2 SNEGSKA (reference sequence). With 6 bases removed from V and 8 bases from J, the gap between germline ends came to 8 bases. There are 10 residues in the CDR3. CDR3 sequence reads: CSAIGDEQFF. CDR3 nucleotide sequence: TGCAGTGCAATAGGGGATGAGCAGTTCTTC.

In this sample, this clonotype turned up once. V gene TRBV12-3 or TRBV12-4 combines with J gene TRBJ2-3; no firm D call. Trimming shortened V by 5 bases and J by 4 bases, and 13 bases separated the two germline ends. The CDR3 runs to 14 residues. The DNA of the CDR3 is TGTGCCAGCAGTCAATTAATGGGCCCAGATACGCAGTATTTT. Translating it yields CASSQLMGPDTQYF.

The V gene is TRBV2, the J gene TRBJ2-3, with 11 bases lining up with TRBD2. The germline V gene has CDR1 SNHLY and CDR2 FYNNEI. Trimming took 6 bases from V and 1 from J; bases not matched to a gene: 9. CDR3 size: 17 residues. CDR3 sequence: CASSELPGLAGTDTQYF. CDR3 bases: TGTGCCAGCAGCGAACTCCCGGGACTAGCGGGCACAGATACGCAGTATTTT.

This chain uses TRBV7-6 with TRBJ2-5, with a tentative D call TRBD1 (6 bases). V lost 4 bases and J lost 5, with 14 bases in between. From germline, CDR1 is SGHVS and CDR2 FNYEAQ. The CDR3 totals 14 residues. The CDR3: CASSSGVLTETQYF. In DNA, the CDR3 is TGTGCCAGCAGCTCAGGGGTTCTAACGGAGACCCAGTACTTC. Filled out from reference TRBV7-6 and TRBJ2-5, the complete variable domain reads GAGVSQSPRYKVTKRGQDVALRCDPISGHVSLYWYRQALGQGPEFLTYFNYEAQQDKSGLPNDRFSAERPEGSISTLTIQRTEQRDSAMYRCASSSGVLTETQYFGPGTRLLVL.

This clonotype was found a few times. V gene TRBV29-1 combines with J gene TRBJ2-7; no reliable D call. Looked up from germline, CDR1 is SQVTM and CDR2 is ANQGSEA. Trimming shortened V by 4 bases and J by 0 bases, and 10 bases separated the two germline ends. The CDR3 loop spans 13 amino acids. Here the CDR3 DNA reads TGCAGCGTTGTAAGAGCGAACTCCTACGAGCAGTACTTC. Protein sequence: CSVVRANSYEQYF.

This clonotype came up a few times. J is TRBJ2-3 and V is TRBV29-1; 8 bases map to TRBD1. The CDR3 covers 14 residues. With V trimmed by 2 bases and J by 2 bases, 3 bases remained unmatched. Germline V gene data show CDR1 as SQVTM and CDR2 as ANQGSEA. CDR3 nucleotides: TGCAGCGTTGAACAGGGGGCTCCCACAGATACGCAGTATTTT. Its translation is CSVEQGAPTDTQYF.

V usage is TRBV3-1 and J usage is TRBJ2-7; 12 bases map to TRBD2. This CDR3 has 16 residues. Germline V CDR1 and CDR2: LGHDT, YNNKEL (reference sequence). Trimming cost V 4 bases and J 7 bases; bases outside gene matches: 11. CDR3 in amino acids: CASSPELAGGLGEQYF. The CDR3 DNA sequence: TGTGCCAGCAGCCCAGAACTAGCGGGGGGACTAGGGGAGCAGTACTTC.

In its sample, this clonotype was seen a few times. V usage is TRBV27 and J usage is TRBJ2-5; 8 bases agree with TRBD1. Trimming at V came to 6 bases and at J to 5 bases, leaving 11 bases not matched to a gene. The CDR3 loop spans 15 amino acids. Germline V gives CDR1 MNHEY, CDR2 SMNVEV (reference sequence). The CDR3 DNA is TGTGCCAGCAGAGGGACAGGTACATCCCCCGAGACCCAGTACTTC. The encoded protein is CASRGTGTSPETQYF.

This chain connects TRBV5-6 to TRBJ2-1; TRBD2 aligns across 14 bases. Germline values: CDR1 SGHDT, CDR2 YYEEEE. This CDR3 has 16 amino acids. J lost 7 bases, V lost 3 bases, and 6 bases had no gene match. The CDR3 coding sequence is TGTGCCAGCAGCTCAAGACTAGCGGGGGGGCTGAATGAGCAGTTCTTC. Translated, it gives CASSSRLAGGLNEQFF.

The sample holds one count of this clonotype. The chain has TRBV12-3 or TRBV12-4 and TRBJ2-1; possible D gene TRBD2, 7 bases. Trimming stripped 3 bases from V and 6 bases from J, with 18 bases between. The CDR3 extends over 16 amino acids. DNA for the CDR3: TGTGCCAGCAGTTTTATTGGGGGGGCCAGGGCCAATGAGCAGTTCTTC. It is translated as CASSFIGGARANEQFF.

The rearrangement uses TRBV5-4 and TRBJ2-7; 7 bases align to TRBD1. This CDR3 spans 13 amino acids. Per germline, CDR1 SGHNT and CDR2 YYREEE (reference sequence). The V gene end was trimmed by 5 bases and the J gene end by 6 bases; junction bases not matched to a gene: 8. CDR3 sequence reads: CASRSTGTPEQYF. CDR3 in DNA: TGTGCCAGCAGATCGACAGGGACCCCCGAGCAGTACTTC.

The V call is TRBV12-5, the J call TRBJ2-4, with D perhaps TRBD1 or TRBD2 (5 bases each). This CDR3 is built from 14 residues. Germline-derived CDR1 and CDR2 are LGHNT and FRNRAP. V shed 7 bases and J shed 7 bases, with 17 bases lying between them. The CDR3 region is CASEEGDPRNIQYF. The CDR3 DNA reads TGTGCTAGTGAAGAAGGGGACCCACGGAACATTCAGTACTTC.

This clonotype was found many times. The V call is TRBV12-3 or TRBV12-4, the J call TRBJ2-7, with 9 bases that match TRBD1. Losses at the gene ends were 6 bases for V and 4 bases for J; bases not matched to a gene: 4. This CDR3 comprises 13 residues. The CDR3 here is CASSRTGAYEQYF. The CDR3 DNA reads as TGTGCCAGCAGCCGGACAGGGGCGTACGAGCAGTACTTC.

The chain carries TRBV2 and TRBJ2-6; D is undetermined. The CDR3 is 14 residues long. Trimming cost V 3 bases and J 4 bases, with 7 bases left between them. Germline CDR1 reads SNHLY; CDR2 reads FYNNEI. The CDR3 DNA reads TGTGCCAGCAGTGATGCGCCGGGGGCCAACGTCCTGACTTTC. Encoded protein: CASSDAPGANVLTF.

The chain recombines TRBV6-5 with TRBJ1-1, with D perhaps TRBD1 (5 bases). Germline CDR1 MNHEY, CDR2 SVGAGI. Between the trimmed V and J ends, which lost 2 bases and 4 bases, there was a span of 11 bases. The CDR3 loop spans 14 amino acids. The CDR3 spells CASSYLPGVTEAFF. The CDR3 DNA sequence: TGTGCCAGCAGTTACCTCCCGGGGGTCACTGAAGCTTTCTTT.

This chain links TRBV20-1 with TRBJ2-7; 10 bases map to TRBD2. After removal of 0 bases from V and 2 bases from J, the junction contained 7 bases not matched to a gene. CDR1 and CDR2 (germline): DFQATT, SNEGSKA (reference sequence). The CDR3 runs to 16 residues. CDR3 bases: TGCAGTGCTAGAGATACAGGGACTAGCGCCACCTACGAGCAGTACTTC. Translation: CSARDTGTSATYEQYF.

The chain links TRBV9 to TRBJ1-5; maybe TRBD1 (5 bases). The germline CDR1 and CDR2 sequences are SGDLS and YYNGEE. CDR3 size: 15 residues. The V gene lost 0 bases and the J gene lost 2 bases, with 9 bases spanning the gap. CDR3 sequence reads: CASSVGGTGNQPQHF. In nucleotides, the CDR3 is TGTGCCAGCAGCGTAGGGGGGACGGGCAATCAGCCCCAGCATTTT.

This chain links TRBV4-1 with TRBJ1-2; D uncertain. Trimming left V 0 bases short and J 3 bases short, with 11 bases between. CDR3 length: 15 residues. Germline CDR1 and CDR2: MGHRA and YSYEKL. For the CDR3, the DNA is TGCGCCAGCAGCCAAGAAGTAGGAAACCACTATGGCTACACCTTC. Its translation is CASSQEVGNHYGYTF.

This chain uses TRBV12-3 or TRBV12-4 with TRBJ1-4; 7 nucleotides agree with TRBD1. Trimming cost V 3 bases and J 8 bases; bases outside gene matches: 6. There are 14 residues in the CDR3. CDR3 residues: CASSFEGAGEKLFF. CDR3 bases: TGTGCCAGCAGTTTCGAGGGGGCAGGAGAAAAACTGTTTTTT.

The chain has TRBV5-1 and TRBJ2-7, with TRBD1 identical over 7 bases. There are 15 residues in the CDR3. J gave up 2 bases and V 4 bases, and 9 bases lay outside the gene matches. The germline V gene encodes CDR1 SGHRS and CDR2 YFSETQ. The CDR3 region is CASSKRQGEPYEQYF. The DNA for the CDR3 is TGCGCCAGCAGCAAACGACAGGGTGAACCCTACGAGCAGTACTTC.

This clonotype turned up a few times. The chain carries TRBV20-1 and TRBJ2-1; tentatively, D is TRBD1 or TRBD2 (5 bases each). CDR1 DFQATT and CDR2 SNEGSKA come from the germline V gene (reference sequence). The V gene lost 1 base and the J gene lost 5 bases, with 9 bases spanning the gap. The CDR3 has 13 amino acids. CDR3 protein: CSARGDGHNEQFF. The CDR3 DNA is TGCAGTGCTAGAGGGGACGGACACAATGAGCAGTTCTTC.

This clonotype was recorded many times. The DNA of the CDR3 is TGTGCCAGCAGTTTAAAAGTACATCACCCGCAAGAGACCCAGTACTTC. This sequence encodes CASSLKVHHPQETQYF. The chain recombines TRBV12-3 or TRBV12-4 with TRBJ2-5, with D unclear. CDR3 length: 16 residues. V was pared by 2 bases and J by 2 bases, with 15 bases between.